The clone carrying this T cell receptor beta chain was found once. This entry comes from a study of long-term antiretroviral therapy in people with HIV. Every HIV-positive participant received treatment in the United States. The CDR3 consists of 14 residues. CDR1 is MGHDK, CDR2 SYGVNS, per germline. With 3 bases clipped from V and 7 bases from J, the junction kept 6 bases outside the gene matches. Run at survey level, the immunoSEQ assay was version v3.0. Repertoires were generated with immunoSEQ multiplex PCR, while TCRdb's copy carries only in-frame clones and drops some. The sample consists of approximately 18,000 clones, around 92% of them appearing once.

The sequenced sample was unsorted PBMCs, obtained 3 years after starting antiretroviral therapy. The V and J genes are TRBV25-1 and TRBJ2-1, with TRBD1 matching over 7 bases. The sequence derives from a man in his forties or fifties with HIV. This CDR3 is CASSDETGWNEQFF. CDR3 nucleotide sequence: TGTGCCAGCAGTGATGAGACAGGGTGGAATGAGCAGTTCTTC.